These T cell receptor beta chains were read from a single sample in a study of technical replicates of blood from a handful of donors. Assay: immunoSEQ multiplex PCR; the TCRdb copy retains only in-frame clones and omits some. This sample has about 74,000 clones, with approximately 95% found just once. The specimen sequenced was T cells isolated from PBMCs. Source of these receptors: a human donor in good health. Both conserved end residues are trimmed from each CDR3. Part of the rows lack a size; the others show once, few, many or a class for expanded clones.

clone size	V gene	CDR3 protein
NA	TRBV5-5	ASSAVGGTYNEQF
NA	TRBV10-1	ASSPGSTEAF
NA	TRBV5-4	ASTSGLTSGEENTGELF
NA	TRBV6-1	ASRPSTGGITEAF
NA	TRBV5-1	ASSLGGWQPQH
once	TRBV6-5	ASSPGGPPYYGYT
NA	TRBV9	ASSGGTANNSPLH
NA	TRBV9	ASSPMTGNTEAF
NA	TRBV6-5	ASSVTGLSNQPQH
few	TRBV7-9	ASSLVQTGPDEKLF
NA	TRBV6-6	ASSDTGVSNQPQH
NA	TRBV9	ASSASSGETQY
NA	TRBV28	ASKQQLSNTEAF
few	TRBV6-1	ASAGSAKNIQY
NA	TRBV5-1	ASRREGVGTEAF
NA	TRBV18	ASSPLVVSGGNAETQY
NA	TRBV5-1	ASSLGDRMNTEAF
NA	TRBV7-9	TPTPNEQF
NA	TRBV23-1	ASSQSRDGYT
NA	TRBV2	ASSEGTALYGYT
once	TRBV5-1	ASSLAVYQETQY
NA	TRBV9	ASSTRTVMNTEAF